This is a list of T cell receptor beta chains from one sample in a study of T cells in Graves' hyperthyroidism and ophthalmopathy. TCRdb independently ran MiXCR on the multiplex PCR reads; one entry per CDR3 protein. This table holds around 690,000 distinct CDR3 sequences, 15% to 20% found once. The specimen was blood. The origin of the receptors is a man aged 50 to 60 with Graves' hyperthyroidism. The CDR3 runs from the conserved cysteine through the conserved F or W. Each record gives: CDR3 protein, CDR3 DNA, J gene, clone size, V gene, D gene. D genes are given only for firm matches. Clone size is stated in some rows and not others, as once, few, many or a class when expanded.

CASKSDRGGTGELFF	TGTGCCAGCAAATCGGACAGGGGGGGTACCGGGGAGCTGTTTTTT	TRBJ2-2	NA	TRBV7-9	TRBD1
CASSYISRTIVTFF	TGTGCCAGCAGTTATATTAGCAGAACGATCGTAACTTTCTTT	TRBJ1-1	many	TRBV6-1	NA
CANSGAYEQYF	TGTGCCAACAGTGGGGCGTACGAGCAGTACTTC	TRBJ2-7	NA	TRBV6-2/TRBV6-3	NA
CASSSWTGGNTEAFF	TGTGCCAGCAGTTCCTGGACAGGGGGGAACACTGAAGCTTTCTTT	TRBJ1-1	many	TRBV28	TRBD1
CAISGTGDDPNYGYTF	TGTGCCATCAGTGGTACAGGGGACGATCCTAACTATGGCTACACCTTC	TRBJ1-2	NA	TRBV10-3	TRBD1
CASSYRDTSYEQYF	TGTGCCAGCAGTTACCGGGACACGTCCTACGAGCAGTACTTC	TRBJ2-7	many	TRBV6-1	NA
CASSPDRGEQYF	TGTGCCAGCAGTCCGGACAGGGGCGAGCAGTACTTC	TRBJ2-7	many	TRBV11-3	TRBD1
CSATPANLQQTDTQYF	TGCAGTGCTACTCCCGCCAATCTCCAGCAGACAGATACGCAGTATTTT	TRBJ2-3	many	TRBV20-1	NA
CASSYGGSGRDRYEQYF	TGTGCCAGCAGTTACGGTGGTAGCGGGAGGGACCGCTACGAGCAGTACTTC	TRBJ2-7	many	TRBV6-5	TRBD2
CASSFAVRIDTQYF	TGTGCCAGCAGTTTTGCGGTTAGAATAGATACGCAGTATTTT	TRBJ2-3	NA	TRBV27	NA
CASLAGTTYNEQFF	TGTGCCAGCCTGGCGGGAACCACCTACAATGAGCAGTTCTTC	TRBJ2-1	NA	TRBV7-3	NA
CSVDAGDNEQFF	TGCAGCGTTGATGCGGGAGACAATGAGCAGTTCTTC	TRBJ2-1	many	TRBV29-1	TRBD2
CSARSNYEQYF	TGCAGTGCTAGATCGAATTACGAGCAGTACTTC	TRBJ2-7	NA	TRBV20-1	NA
CASREGAVDEQYF	TGTGCCAGCAGAGAGGGGGCAGTGGACGAGCAGTACTTC	TRBJ2-7	once	TRBV6-1	TRBD1
CASSSPSQPQHF	TGTGCCAGCAGTTCTCCAAGTCAGCCCCAGCATTTT	TRBJ1-5	few	TRBV6-5	NA
CASSRDRTQGYTF	TGTGCCAGCAGTCGGGACAGGACGCAGGGCTACACCTTC	TRBJ1-2	NA	TRBV7-2	TRBD1
CASEGHLSYNEQFF	TGTGCCAGCGAGGGACATCTCTCCTACAATGAGCAGTTCTTC	TRBJ2-1	NA	TRBV3-1	NA